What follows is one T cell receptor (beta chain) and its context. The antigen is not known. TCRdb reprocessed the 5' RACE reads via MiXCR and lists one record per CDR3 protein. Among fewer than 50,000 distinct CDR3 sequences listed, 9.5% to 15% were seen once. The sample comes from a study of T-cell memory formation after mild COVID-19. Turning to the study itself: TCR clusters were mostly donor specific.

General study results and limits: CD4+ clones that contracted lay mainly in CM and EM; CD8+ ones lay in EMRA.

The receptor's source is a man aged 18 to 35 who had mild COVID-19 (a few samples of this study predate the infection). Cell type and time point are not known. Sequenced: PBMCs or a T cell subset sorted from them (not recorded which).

CDR3 bases: TGTGCCAGCAGCTCGACGAATCGAACCCGGGTCTTCCCCACAGATACGCAGTATTTT. Translation gives CASSSTNRTRVFPTDTQYF. The chain recombines TRBV11-2 with TRBJ2-3; D gene unclear. CDR3 length equals 19 residues. Looked up from germline, CDR1 is SGHAT and CDR2 is FQNNGV. V shed 4 bases and J shed 2 bases, with 25 bases lying between them.